This TCR beta chain stems from a study of blood T cell repertoires in COVID-19. As handled by the study authors: The authors estimated nucleated cell counts from reference gene primer amplification. The assay was immunoSEQ multiplex PCR, and TCRdb's table has in-frame clones only and misses some. V and J calls and clone size follow that table, whereas D and trimming were derived from the DNA. This sample has a few hundred thousand clones, with roughly 90% found just once. The V end was cut by 3 bases, the J end by 5 bases, with 18 bases between. The CDR3 covers 15 residues. CDR1 and CDR2 from the germline V gene are SGHNT and YYREEE (reference sequence).

This clonotype was sampled from a man aged 18 to 29 with COVID-19, enrolled during active disease. The chain couples TRBV5-4 to TRBJ2-7, with D possibly TRBD1 on 6 matching bases. The specimen sequenced was peripheral blood. This CDR3 reads CASSSSQGSWHEQYF. The DNA of the CDR3 is TGTGCCAGCAGCTCGTCACAGGGATCGTGGCACGAGCAGTACTTC.